This T cell receptor (beta chain) came from a study of Graves' ophthalmopathy and Graves' hyperthyroidism. RNA transcripts were the source from which TCR beta CDR3 regions were amplified. First-round RT-PCR relied on HTBI primers, and a second-round multiplex PCR came next. TCRdb called the multiplex PCR reads again in MiXCR, with one record for every CDR3 protein. The sample gives approximately 330,000 distinct CDR3 sequences, under 20% of which show up once; about 12% is in the top ten. Germline lookup yields CDR1 LGHDT and CDR2 YNNKEL (reference sequence). The CDR3 consists of 14 residues. Trimming took 4 bases from V and 5 from J, leaving 14 bases between them. There are many counts of this clonotype.

Input material: peripheral blood. This TCR was sampled from an adult man with Graves' ophthalmopathy. The J gene is TRBJ2-5, the V gene TRBV3-1; D is unclear. CDR3 residues: CASSPPEVLETQYF. The CDR3 DNA follows: TGTGCCAGCAGCCCGCCCGAGGTCTTGGAGACCCAGTACTTC.